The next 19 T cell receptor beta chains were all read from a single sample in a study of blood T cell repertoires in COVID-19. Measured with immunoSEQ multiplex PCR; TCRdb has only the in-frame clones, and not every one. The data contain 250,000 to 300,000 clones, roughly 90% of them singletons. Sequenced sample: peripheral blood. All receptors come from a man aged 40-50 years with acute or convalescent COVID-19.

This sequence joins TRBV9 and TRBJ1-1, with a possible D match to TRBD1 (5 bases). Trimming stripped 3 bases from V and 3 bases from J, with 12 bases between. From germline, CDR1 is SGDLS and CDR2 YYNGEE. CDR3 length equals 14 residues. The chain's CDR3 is CASSAGLWDTEAFF. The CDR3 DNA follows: TGTGCCAGCAGCGCGGGACTGTGGGACACTGAAGCTTTCTTT.

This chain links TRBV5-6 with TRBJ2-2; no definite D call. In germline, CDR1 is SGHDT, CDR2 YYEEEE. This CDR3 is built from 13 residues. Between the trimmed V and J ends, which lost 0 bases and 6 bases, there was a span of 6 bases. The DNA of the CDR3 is TGTGCCAGCAGCTTGGTATTAGCCGGGGAGCTGTTTTTT. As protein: CASSLVLAGELFF.

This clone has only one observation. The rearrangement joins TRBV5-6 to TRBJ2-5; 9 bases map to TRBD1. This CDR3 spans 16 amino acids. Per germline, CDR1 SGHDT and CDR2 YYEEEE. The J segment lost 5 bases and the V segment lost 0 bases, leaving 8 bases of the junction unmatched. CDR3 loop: CASSLVGTGKEETQYF. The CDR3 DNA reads TGTGCCAGCAGCTTGGTAGGGACAGGGAAGGAGGAGACCCAGTACTTC.

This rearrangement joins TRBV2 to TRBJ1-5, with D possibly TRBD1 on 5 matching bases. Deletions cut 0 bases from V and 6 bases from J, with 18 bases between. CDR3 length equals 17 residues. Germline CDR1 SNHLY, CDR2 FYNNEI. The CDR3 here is CASSEARVSGLGQPQHF. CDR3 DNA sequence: TGTGCCAGCAGTGAAGCCCGAGTATCAGGGTTGGGTCAGCCCCAGCATTTT.

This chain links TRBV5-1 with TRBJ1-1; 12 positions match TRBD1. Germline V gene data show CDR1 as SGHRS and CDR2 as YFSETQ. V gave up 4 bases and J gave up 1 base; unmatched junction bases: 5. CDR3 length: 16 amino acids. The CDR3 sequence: CASSLGTGGSNTEAFF. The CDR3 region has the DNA TGCGCCAGCAGCCTAGGGACAGGGGGCTCGAACACTGAAGCTTTCTTT.

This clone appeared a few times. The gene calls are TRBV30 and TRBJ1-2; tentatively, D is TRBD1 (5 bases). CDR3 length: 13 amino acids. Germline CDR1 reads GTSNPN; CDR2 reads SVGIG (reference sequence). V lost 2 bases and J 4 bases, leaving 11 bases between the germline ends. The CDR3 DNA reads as TGTGCCTGGAGTCCGACAGTTATCTATGGCTACACCTTC. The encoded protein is CAWSPTVIYGYTF.

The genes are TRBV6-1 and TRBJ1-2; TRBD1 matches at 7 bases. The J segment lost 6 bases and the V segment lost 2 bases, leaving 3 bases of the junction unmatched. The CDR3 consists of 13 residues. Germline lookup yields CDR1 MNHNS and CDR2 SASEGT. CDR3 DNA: TGTGCCAGCAGTGAACCCGGGACAGATGGCTACACCTTC. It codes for CASSEPGTDGYTF.

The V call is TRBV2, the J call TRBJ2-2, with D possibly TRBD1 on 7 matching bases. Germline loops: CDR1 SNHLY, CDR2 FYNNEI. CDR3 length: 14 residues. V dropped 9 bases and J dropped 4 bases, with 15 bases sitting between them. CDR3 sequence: CASLQGGSTGELFF. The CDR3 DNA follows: TGTGCCAGTCTCCAGGGGGGCTCCACCGGGGAGCTGTTTTTT.

CDR3 nucleotide sequence: TGTGCCAGTAGTATAGATCGCCCGGACAGAGGCGGCTACACCTTC. It translates to CASSIDRPDRGGYTF. The J gene is TRBJ1-2, the V gene TRBV19, with D perhaps matching TRBD1 (6 bases). CDR3 length: 15 residues. Trimming took 0 bases from V and 8 from J, leaving 16 bases between them. Germline V gene lookup returns CDR1 LNHDA and CDR2 SQIVND (reference sequence).

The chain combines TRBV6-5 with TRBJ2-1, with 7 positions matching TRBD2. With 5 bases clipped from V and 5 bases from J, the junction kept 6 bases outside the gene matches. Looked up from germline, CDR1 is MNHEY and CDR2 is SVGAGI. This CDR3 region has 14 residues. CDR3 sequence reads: CASSPGLPDNEQFF. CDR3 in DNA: TGTGCCAGCAGTCCGGGACTACCGGACAATGAGCAGTTCTTC.

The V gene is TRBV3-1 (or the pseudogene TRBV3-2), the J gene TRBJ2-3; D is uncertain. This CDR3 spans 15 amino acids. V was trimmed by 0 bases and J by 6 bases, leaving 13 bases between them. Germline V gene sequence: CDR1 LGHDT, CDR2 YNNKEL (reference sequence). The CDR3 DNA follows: TGTGCCAGCAGCCAAGATTGGCGGTTGCTGGATACGCAGTATTTT. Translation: CASSQDWRLLDTQYF.

This CDR3 is CASSDRENYGYTF. DNA of the CDR3: TGTGCCAGCAGCGACAGGGAGAACTATGGCTACACCTTC. The chain combines TRBV5-4 with TRBJ1-2, with TRBD1 identical over 7 bases. The CDR3 is made up of 13 amino acids. The germline V gene encodes CDR1 SGHNT and CDR2 YYREEE (reference sequence). The J segment lost 2 bases and the V segment lost 4 bases, leaving 2 bases of the junction unmatched.

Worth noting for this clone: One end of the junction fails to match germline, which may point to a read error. The CDR3, as DNA: TGTGCCTGCAGAGAGACAGGGGGCTCGGACGAGCAGTACTTC. Its translation is CACRETGGSDEQYF. J is TRBJ2-7 and V is TRBV6-6, with 10 bases lining up with TRBD1. The CDR3 consists of 14 residues. Germline V gives CDR1 MNHNY, CDR2 SVGAGI (reference sequence).

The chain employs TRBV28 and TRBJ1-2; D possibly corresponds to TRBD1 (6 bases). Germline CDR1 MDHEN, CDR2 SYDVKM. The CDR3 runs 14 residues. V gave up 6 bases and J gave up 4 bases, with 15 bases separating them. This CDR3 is CASSPQDSPYGYTF. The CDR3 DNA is TGTGCCAGCAGCCCCCAGGACAGCCCCTATGGCTACACCTTC.

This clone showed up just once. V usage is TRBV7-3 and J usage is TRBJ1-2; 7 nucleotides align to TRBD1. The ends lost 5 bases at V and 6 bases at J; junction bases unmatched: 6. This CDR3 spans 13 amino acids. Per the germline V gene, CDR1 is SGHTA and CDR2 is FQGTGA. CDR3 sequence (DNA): TGTGCCAGCAGCAAGACCGACAGGGATGGCTACACCTTC. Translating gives CASSKTDRDGYTF.

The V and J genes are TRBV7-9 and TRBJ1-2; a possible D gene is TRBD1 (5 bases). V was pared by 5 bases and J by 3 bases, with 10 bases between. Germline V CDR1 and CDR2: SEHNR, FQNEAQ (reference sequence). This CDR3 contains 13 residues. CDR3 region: CASSLEGHYGYTF. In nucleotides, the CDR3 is TGTGCCAGCAGCCTAGAGGGGCACTATGGCTACACCTTC.

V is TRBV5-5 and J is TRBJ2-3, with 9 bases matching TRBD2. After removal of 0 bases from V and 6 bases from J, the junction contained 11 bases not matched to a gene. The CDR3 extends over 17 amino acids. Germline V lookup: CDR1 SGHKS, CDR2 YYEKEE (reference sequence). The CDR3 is CASSLERPSGISDTQYF. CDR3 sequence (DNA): TGTGCCAGCAGCTTGGAGAGGCCTAGCGGGATTTCGGATACGCAGTATTTT.

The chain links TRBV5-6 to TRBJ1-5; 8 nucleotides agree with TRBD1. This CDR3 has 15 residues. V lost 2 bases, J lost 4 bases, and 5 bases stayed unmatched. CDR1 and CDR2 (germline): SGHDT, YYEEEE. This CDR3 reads CASSFGTGENQPQHF. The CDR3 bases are TGTGCCAGCAGCTTTGGGACAGGCGAAAATCAGCCCCAGCATTTT.

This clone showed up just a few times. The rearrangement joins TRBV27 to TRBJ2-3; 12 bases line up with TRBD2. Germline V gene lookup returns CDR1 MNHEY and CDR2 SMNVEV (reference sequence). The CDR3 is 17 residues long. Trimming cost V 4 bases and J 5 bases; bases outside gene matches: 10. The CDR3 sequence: CASSSRLAGAVKDTQYF. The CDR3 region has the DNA TGTGCCAGCAGTTCAAGACTAGCGGGGGCCGTAAAAGATACGCAGTATTTT.